These T cell receptor beta chains were read from a single sample in a study of cytomegalovirus exposure and HLA in healthy donors. Libraries were prepared by immunoSEQ multiplex PCR; TCRdb keeps only in-frame clonotypes and omits some of them. The sample holds 130,000 to 150,000 clones; nearly 80% are singletons and the top ten take about 3%. What was sequenced was PBMCs. The receptors derive from a middle-aged man in good health and CMV-seropositive. The CDR3 runs from the conserved cysteine through the conserved F or W.

v_gene: TRBV11-2
j_gene: TRBJ2-7
CDR3aa: CASTGTGLSYEQYF

v_gene: TRBV5-4
j_gene: TRBJ1-2
CDR3aa: CASSLGLGQQPYGYTF

v_gene: TRBV4-2
j_gene: TRBJ2-2
CDR3aa: CASSQRTGSVVDTGELFF

v_gene: TRBV4-3
j_gene: TRBJ2-7
CDR3aa: CASSQGSYLAGGILAEQYF

v_gene: TRBV7-2
j_gene: TRBJ2-3
CDR3aa: CASSRDSSTDTQYF

v_gene: TRBV7-9
j_gene: TRBJ1-2
CDR3aa: CASSFPGGYTF

v_gene: TRBV2
j_gene: TRBJ1-3
CDR3aa: CASALNEYGNTIYF

v_gene: TRBV6-1
j_gene: TRBJ2-7
CDR3aa: CASSETGVYRSTIAYEQYF

v_gene: TRBV7-6
j_gene: TRBJ2-2
CDR3aa: CASSLVGSGTGELFF

v_gene: TRBV18
j_gene: TRBJ1-2
CDR3aa: CASSPGQGKVEYGYTF

v_gene: TRBV30
j_gene: TRBJ1-2
CDR3aa: CAWKETGGGGYTF

v_gene: TRBV21-1
j_gene: TRBJ2-7
CDR3aa: CASSNQDRGLLYEQYF

v_gene: TRBV6-4
j_gene: TRBJ2-2
CDR3aa: CASSDSTDGELFF

v_gene: TRBV10-3
j_gene: TRBJ2-2
CDR3aa: CATRGAGELFF

v_gene: TRBV7-6
j_gene: TRBJ1-2
CDR3aa: CASSLAGAGDYGYTF

v_gene: TRBV12-5
j_gene: TRBJ2-3
CDR3aa: CASGTGLAETDTQYF

v_gene: TRBV29-1
j_gene: TRBJ2-5
CDR3aa: CSVERVVGAAETQYF

v_gene: TRBV19
j_gene: TRBJ2-3
CDR3aa: CASSTIQGALTDTQYF

v_gene: TRBV13
j_gene: TRBJ2-5
CDR3aa: CASSAPGRQETQYF

v_gene: TRBV19
j_gene: TRBJ2-1
CDR3aa: CASSIDRDSYNEQFF

v_gene: TRBV29-1
j_gene: TRBJ2-3
CDR3aa: CSVEDGLSTDTQYF

v_gene: TRBV9
j_gene: TRBJ1-2
CDR3aa: CASSLGQPNYGYTF

v_gene: TRBV18
j_gene: TRBJ2-5
CDR3aa: CASSPGNGDQETQYF

v_gene: TRBV4-2
j_gene: TRBJ1-2
CDR3aa: CASSQEGQAYYGYTF

v_gene: TRBV5-1
j_gene: TRBJ1-2
CDR3aa: CASSQGAGYGYTF

v_gene: TRBV27
j_gene: TRBJ2-7
CDR3aa: CASSSGLTYEQYF

v_gene: TRBV6-5
j_gene: TRBJ1-5
CDR3aa: CASEAGGGQPQHF

v_gene: TRBV7-9
j_gene: TRBJ1-1
CDR3aa: CASSPGGLNTEAFF

v_gene: TRBV6-5
j_gene: TRBJ1-2
CDR3aa: CATRSQGSYGYTF

v_gene: TRBV5-1
j_gene: .
CDR3aa: CASSFTGAATYEQYF

v_gene: TRBV7-3
j_gene: .
CDR3aa: CASSPSYEQYF

v_gene: TRBV7-3
j_gene: TRBJ2-7
CDR3aa: CASSLFKGSEQYF

v_gene: TRBV18
j_gene: TRBJ1-4
CDR3aa: CASSPQGANEKLFF

v_gene: TRBV29-1
j_gene: TRBJ2-7
CDR3aa: CSVPGTGGVSQYF

v_gene: TRBV7-3
j_gene: TRBJ2-1
CDR3aa: CASSPNPGQGNNEQFF

v_gene: TRBV11-3
j_gene: TRBJ2-7
CDR3aa: CASSSNSGTYPYEQYF

v_gene: TRBV30
j_gene: TRBJ1-3
CDR3aa: CAWSVRSKLSGNTIYF

v_gene: TRBV28
j_gene: TRBJ2-7
CDR3aa: CASVGLGLAYEQYF

v_gene: TRBV18
j_gene: TRBJ2-4
CDR3aa: CASSPPGSGTLNIQYF

v_gene: TRBV19
j_gene: TRBJ2-3
CDR3aa: CASSVRGLEGWPDTQYF

v_gene: TRBV6-5
j_gene: TRBJ2-5
CDR3aa: CASSHPAGGETQYF

v_gene: TRBV19
j_gene: TRBJ2-2
CDR3aa: CASIERGLSTGELFF

v_gene: TRBV30
j_gene: TRBJ1-1
CDR3aa: CAWSNRGLNTEAFF

v_gene: TRBV19
j_gene: TRBJ2-1
CDR3aa: CASSSLAGGYNEQFF

v_gene: TRBV6-5
j_gene: TRBJ1-2
CDR3aa: CASSYDQGRGSGYTF

v_gene: TRBV5-1
j_gene: TRBJ1-6
CDR3aa: CASSGGRGSPLHF

v_gene: TRBV7-9
j_gene: TRBJ1-1
CDR3aa: CSSSPILGRVGTEAFF

v_gene: TRBV29-1
j_gene: TRBJ2-7
CDR3aa: CSARDSPSYEQYF

v_gene: TRBV9
j_gene: TRBJ2-1
CDR3aa: CASSVVGDTEQFF

v_gene: TRBV10-3
j_gene: TRBJ2-1
CDR3aa: CAISGLGGGRVNEQFF